This TCR beta chain was retrieved from a study of human T cells and chemical hapten exposure. Time point reported: patch test 3, about 24 weeks after DPC sensitization. The treatment here: therapeutic diphenylcyclopropenone sensitization with weekly scalp DPC. Blood sampling occurred before each patch-test application. Germline V CDR1 and CDR2: DFQATT, SNEGSKA (reference sequence). Deletions cut 0 bases from V and 4 bases from J, with 15 bases between. The CDR3 covers 15 residues. TCRdb re-called the RACE reads with MiXCR, one entry per CDR3 protein. The sample carries approximately 110,000 distinct CDR3 sequences, less than 45% recorded once.

The material was whole blood, obtained in connection with sensitization to the hapten diphenylcyclopropenone (DPC). This TCR was sampled from a man aged 35-49 years with alopecia areata. Some clones in this sample may be carry-over from other donors' samples. The J gene is TRBJ1-1, the V gene TRBV20-1, with D unclear. Here the CDR3 reads CSARDLRELGTEAFF. The CDR3 bases are TGCAGTGCTAGAGATCTCCGGGAGTTGGGCACTGAAGCTTTCTTT.